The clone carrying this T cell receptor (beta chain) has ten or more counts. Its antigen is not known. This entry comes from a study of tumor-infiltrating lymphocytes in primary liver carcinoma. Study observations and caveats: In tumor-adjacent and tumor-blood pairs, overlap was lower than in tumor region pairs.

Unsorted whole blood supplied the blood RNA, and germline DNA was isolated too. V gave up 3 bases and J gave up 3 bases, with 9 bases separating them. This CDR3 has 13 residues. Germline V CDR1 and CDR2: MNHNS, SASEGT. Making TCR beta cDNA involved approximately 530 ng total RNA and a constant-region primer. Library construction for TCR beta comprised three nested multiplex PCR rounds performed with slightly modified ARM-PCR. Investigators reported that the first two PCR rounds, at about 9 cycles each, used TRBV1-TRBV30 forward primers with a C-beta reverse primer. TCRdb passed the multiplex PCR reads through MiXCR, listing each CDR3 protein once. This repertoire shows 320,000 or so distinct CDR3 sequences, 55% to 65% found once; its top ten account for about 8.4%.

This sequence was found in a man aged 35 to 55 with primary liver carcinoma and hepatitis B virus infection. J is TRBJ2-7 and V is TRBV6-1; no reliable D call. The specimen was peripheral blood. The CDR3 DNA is TGTGCCAGCAGTGAGGTACAGTTCTACGAGCAGTACTTC. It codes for CASSEVQFYEQYF.